What follows describes a single T cell receptor beta chain. TCRdb's copy holds only in-frame clones and misses some; the assay was immunoSEQ multiplex PCR. Of around 100,000 clones in the sample, almost 90% are singletons; the top ten hold around an eighth. CDR1 is LGHNA, CDR2 YSLEER, per germline. This CDR3 is built from 14 residues. The V and J ends lost 5 bases and 4 bases, in that order; junction bases with no gene match: 7. These data are taken from a study of control samples from healthy donors and cancer patients. Sample: blood. V usage is TRBV4-3 and J usage is TRBJ2-5; 7 bases align to TRBD1. This receptor was obtained from a man aged 25-40 years in good health. For the CDR3, the DNA is TGCGCCAGCAGCACCCAGACAGGGAGAGAGACCCAGTACTTC. Residues: CASSTQTGRETQYF.